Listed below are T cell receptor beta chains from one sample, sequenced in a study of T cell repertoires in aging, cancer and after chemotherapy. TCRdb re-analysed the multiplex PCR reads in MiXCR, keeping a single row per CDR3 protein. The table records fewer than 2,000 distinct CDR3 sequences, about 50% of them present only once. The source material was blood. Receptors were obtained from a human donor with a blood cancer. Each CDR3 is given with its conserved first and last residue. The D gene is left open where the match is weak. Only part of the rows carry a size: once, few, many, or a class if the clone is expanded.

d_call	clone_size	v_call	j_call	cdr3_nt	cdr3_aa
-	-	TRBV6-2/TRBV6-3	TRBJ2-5	TGTGCCAGCAGTTACGGAGTGGGGACCCAGTACTTC	CASSYGVGTQYF
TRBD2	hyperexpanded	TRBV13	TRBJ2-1	TGTGCCAGCAGCTTATCCCCTAGCGGGAGTCATGAGCAGTTCTTC	CASSLSPSGSHEQFF
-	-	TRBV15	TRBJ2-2	TGTGCCACCAGCAGAGACTTTTGGGCCCGGAGCACCGGGGAGCTGTTTTTT	CATSRDFWARSTGELFF
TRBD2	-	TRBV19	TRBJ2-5	TGTGCCAGTAGTGAGACTAGCGGGAGAAAGACCCAGTACTTC	CASSETSGRKTQYF
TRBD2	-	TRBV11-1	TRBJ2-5	TGTGCCAGCAGCCCCACAGCGGGAGGGCCGGAGACCCAGTACTTC	CASSPTAGGPETQYF
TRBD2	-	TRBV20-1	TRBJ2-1	TGCAGTGCTAGTTCGGGACTAGCGGGAGGGTCTGGCAATGAGCAGTTCTTC	CSASSGLAGGSGNEQFF
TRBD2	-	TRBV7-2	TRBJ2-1	TGTGCCAGCAGCTTGGCAGCGGGAGGGTACAATGAGCAGTTCTTC	CASSLAAGGYNEQFF
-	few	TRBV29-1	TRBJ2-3	TGCAGCGTTGGACTCGGGATAAGCACAGATACGCAGTATTTT	CSVGLGISTDTQYF
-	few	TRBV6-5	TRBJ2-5	TGTGCCAGCGGGCCGTTCCAAGAGACCCAGTACTTC	CASGPFQETQYF
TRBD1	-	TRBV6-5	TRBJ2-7	TGTGCCAGCAGTCCTCGACAGGGGGCCGGGATTCCCGAGCAGTACTTC	CASSPRQGAGIPEQYF
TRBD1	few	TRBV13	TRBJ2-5	TGTGCCACCAGCCCCTCGACAGGGATACAAGAGACCCAGTACTTC	CATSPSTGIQETQYF
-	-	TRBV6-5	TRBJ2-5	TGTGCCAGCAGTGTGCTCCGGGAGACCCAGTACTTC	CASSVLRETQYF
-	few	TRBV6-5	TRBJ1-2	TGTGCCAGCAGTCCAGGGAACTATGGCTACACCTTC	CASSPGNYGYTF
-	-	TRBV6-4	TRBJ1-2	TGTGCCAGCAGTGACTCTAAAGGGGGCTACACCTTC	CASSDSKGGYTF
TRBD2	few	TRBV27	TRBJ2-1	TGTGCCAGCAGTCCACTGGCTAGCGGGAGTATAAATGAGCAGTTCTTC	CASSPLASGSINEQFF
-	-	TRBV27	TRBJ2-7	TGTGCCAGCAGTCTCCTACCGACTACGGCCTACGAGCAGTACTTC	CASSLLPTTAYEQYF
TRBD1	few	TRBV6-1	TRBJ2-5	TGTGCCAGCAGTGAAGGGACAGGGGTAGACCAAGAGACCCAGTACTTC	CASSEGTGVDQETQYF
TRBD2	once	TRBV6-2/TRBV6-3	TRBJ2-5	TGTGCCAGCAGTCTTTTAAGACTAGCGGATTCCCAAGAGACCCAGTACTTC	CASSLLRLADSQETQYF
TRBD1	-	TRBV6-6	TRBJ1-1	TGTGCCAGCAACAGACAGGGGGGCACTGAAGCTTTCTTT	CASNRQGGTEAFF
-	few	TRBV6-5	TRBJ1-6	TGTGCCAGCAGGCGCAAAACGCGGGATTCACCCCTCCACTTT	CASRRKTRDSPLHF
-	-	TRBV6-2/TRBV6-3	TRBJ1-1	TGTGCCAGCAGTTATCGAGCTGACACTGAAGCTTTCTTT	CASSYRADTEAFF
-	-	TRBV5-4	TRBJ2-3	TGTGCCAGCAGCCAAGATCCCTCTACGGCAGATACGCAGTATTTT	CASSQDPSTADTQYF
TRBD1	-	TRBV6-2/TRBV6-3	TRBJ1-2	TGTGCCAGCAGATCCCCAGGGGGGGACTATGGCTACACCTTC	CASRSPGGDYGYTF
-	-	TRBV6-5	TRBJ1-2	TGTGCCAGCAGTTACTCGGGTAGGGAAGGCTACACCTTC	CASSYSGREGYTF
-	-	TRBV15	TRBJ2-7	TGTGCCACCAGAGAGGCCGGGGACCCCTTCGAGCAGTACTTC	CATREAGDPFEQYF
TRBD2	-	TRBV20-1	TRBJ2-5	TGCAGTGCTAGGCGGGGGACTCCTGAAGAGACCCAGTACTTC	CSARRGTPEETQYF
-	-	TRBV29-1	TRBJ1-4	TGCAGCGGTGGGAGCCTGAATGAAAAACTGTTTTTT	CSGGSLNEKLFF
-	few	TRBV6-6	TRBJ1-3	TGTGCCAGCAGTTTTGAGGGGGTCTCTGGAAACACCATATATTTT	CASSFEGVSGNTIYF
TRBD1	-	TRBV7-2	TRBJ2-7	TGTGCCAGCAGCTCGCACGAGACAGGGTCTTACGAGCAGTACTTC	CASSSHETGSYEQYF
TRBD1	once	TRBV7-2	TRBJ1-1	TGTGCCAGCAGGATCGGGACAGCCGATGGTGAAGCTTTCTTT	CASRIGTADGEAFF
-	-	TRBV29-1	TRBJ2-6	TGCAGCGTGCAGGTTTCTGGGGCCAACGTCCTGACTTTC	CSVQVSGANVLTF
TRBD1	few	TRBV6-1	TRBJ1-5	TGTGCCAGCGTCGACAGGGCGGGTCAGCCCCAGCATTTT	CASVDRAGQPQHF
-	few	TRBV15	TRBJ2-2	TGTGCCACCAGCTCGGCGGCCGGGGAGCTGTTTTTT	CATSSAAGELFF
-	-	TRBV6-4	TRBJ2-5	TGTGCCAGCAGGCCGCCCAAAAGGACCCAGTACTTC	CASRPPKRTQYF
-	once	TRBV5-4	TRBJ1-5	TGTGCCAGCAGCCATCAGGGAGTGAATCAGCCCCAGCATTTT	CASSHQGVNQPQHF
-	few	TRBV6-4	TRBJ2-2	TGTGCCAGCAGTGAAGGCCAAGACACCGGGGAGCTGTTTTTT	CASSEGQDTGELFF
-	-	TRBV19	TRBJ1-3	TGTGCCAGTAGTCGGGGAACGAGCTCTGGAAACACCATATATTTT	CASSRGTSSGNTIYF
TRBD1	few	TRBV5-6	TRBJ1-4	TGTGCCAGCAGCGCGACAGGGTCCCTGGCTAATGAAAAACTGTTTTTT	CASSATGSLANEKLFF
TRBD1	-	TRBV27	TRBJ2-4	TGTGCCAGCAGTTCATACCGGGACAGTAAAAACATTCAGTACTTC	CASSSYRDSKNIQYF
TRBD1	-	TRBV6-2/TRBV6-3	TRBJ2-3	TGTGCCAGCAGTTACAGGAGGACAGGGGCATCAGATACGCAGTATTTT	CASSYRRTGASDTQYF
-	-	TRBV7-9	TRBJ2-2	TGTGCCAGCAGCTCCGGACAGAACACCGGGGAGCTGTTTTTT	CASSSGQNTGELFF
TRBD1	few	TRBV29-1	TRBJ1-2	TGCAGCGTTGAAGGTGGACAGGGAATCGATGGCTACACCTTC	CSVEGGQGIDGYTF
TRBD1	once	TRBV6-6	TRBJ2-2	TGTGCCAGCAGCCGTTCCGGGACAGGGGGGACCGGGGAGCTGTTTTTT	CASSRSGTGGTGELFF
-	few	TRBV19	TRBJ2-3	TGTGCCAGTACAGCGGGCCACACAGATACGCAGTATTTT	CASTAGHTDTQYF
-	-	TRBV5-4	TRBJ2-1	TGTGCCAGCAGCTTCGGGGGACCCTACAATGAGCAGTTCTTC	CASSFGGPYNEQFF
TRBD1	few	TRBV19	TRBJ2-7	TGTGCCAGTAGTATTACAGGGGGTTCCTACGAGCAGTACTTC	CASSITGGSYEQYF
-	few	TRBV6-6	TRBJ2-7	TGTGCCAGCAGACACAGGGTCGAGCAGTACTTC	CASRHRVEQYF
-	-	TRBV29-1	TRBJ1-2	TGCAGCGTTGAAGGGGATCGGGACTCCACGAGGTATGGCTACACCTTC	CSVEGDRDSTRYGYTF
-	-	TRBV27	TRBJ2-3	TGTGCCAGCAGTTTATCAACGGGAATAATGTCAGATACGCAGTATTTT	CASSLSTGIMSDTQYF
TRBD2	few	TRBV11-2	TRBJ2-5	TGTGCCAGTTCAATAGCGGGAGGCGACCAAGAGACCCAGTACTTC	CASSIAGGDQETQYF